One and the same sample provided the 9 T cell receptor beta chains below, sequenced in a study of shared clonotypes between healthy human individuals. Produced via immunoSEQ multiplex PCR; TCRdb's table is partial and in-frame only. Seen here are around 1,000,000 clones, approximately 80% observed once, and the top ten hold approximately 0.9%. Sequencing input: memory CD4+ T cells from PBMCs. Noted subset: CD45RA-negative fraction. Receptor source: a man aged 18-30 years in good health. Some clones in this sample may be carry-over from other donors' samples.

The V call is TRBV7-6, the J call TRBJ2-1; TRBD1 matches 9 bases. The germline V gene has CDR1 SGHVS and CDR2 FNYEAQ. There are 15 residues in the CDR3. The junction had 8 bases not matched to a gene; V was cut back by 2 bases and J by 9 bases. The CDR3 coding sequence is TGTGCCAGCAGCTTATCCGGGACAGGGCCCCGTGAGCAGTTCTTC. Protein: CASSLSGTGPREQFF.

This chain uses TRBV7-2 with TRBJ2-1, with 10 bases matching TRBD2. The CDR3 is 17 residues long. After removal of 2 bases from V and 4 bases from J, the junction contained 8 bases not matched to a gene. Germline CDR1 and CDR2: SGHTA and FQGNSA. This CDR3 is CASSLLSTSGPYNEQFF. Written as DNA, the CDR3 is TGTGCCAGCAGCTTATTGTCGACTAGCGGGCCTTACAATGAGCAGTTCTTC.

The chain is built from TRBV30 and TRBJ2-5; tentatively, D is TRBD1 (6 bases). Germline CDR1 reads GTSNPN; CDR2 reads SVGIG (reference sequence). There are 13 residues in the CDR3. V lost 1 base and J 4 bases, leaving 10 bases between the germline ends. The chain's CDR3 is CAWSGGRGETQYF. The CDR3 bases are TGTGCCTGGAGTGGGGGCAGGGGAGAGACCCAGTACTTC.

About this clone: A much more abundant neighbour one base away suggests this may be a read error. This likely comes from a read error, as the CDR3 has no conserved phenylalanine or tryptophan at its end. The chain is built from TRBV7-3 and TRBJ1-1; D unresolved. This CDR3 contains 16 residues. The V end lost 5 bases, the J end lost 4 bases, and 20 bases lay between the germline ends. Germline V lookup: CDR1 SGHTA, CDR2 FQGTGA. CDR3: CASSPSPTAASTEAFI. The CDR3 bases are TGTGCCAGCAGCCCATCTCCGACTGCAGCGAGCACTGAAGCTTTCATT.

Concerning this clone: The sample holds other DNA sequences that translate to the same CDR3. The chain carries TRBV9 and TRBJ2-5; no clear D gene. Between the trimmed V and J ends, which lost 2 bases and 5 bases, there was a span of 10 bases. The V gene's germline CDR1 is SGDLS and CDR2 YYNGEE. This CDR3 region has 13 residues. CDR3 nucleotide sequence: TGTGCCAGCAGCGTCGGCGGTGGGGAGACCCAGTACTTC. This sequence encodes CASSVGGGETQYF.

The V call is TRBV29-1, the J call TRBJ1-4, with TRBD1 matching over 10 bases. V lost 7 bases, J lost 7 bases, and 6 bases stayed unmatched. From germline, CDR1 is SQVTM and CDR2 ANQGSEA. The CDR3 length is 13 residues. The chain's CDR3 is CSGGDRGGEKLFF. Written as DNA, the CDR3 is TGCAGCGGAGGGGACAGGGGCGGTGAAAAACTGTTTTTT.

This rearrangement joins TRBV7-3 to TRBJ2-3, with D perhaps TRBD1 (5 bases). V was cut by 5 bases and J by 0 bases, with 9 bases left in between. CDR3 length: 14 amino acids. CDR1 is SGHTA, CDR2 FQGTGA, per germline. CDR3 sequence reads: CASSLRDSTDTQYF. In nucleotides, the CDR3 is TGTGCCAGCAGCCTCAGGGATAGCACAGATACGCAGTATTTT.

V and J are TRBV5-5 and TRBJ2-3; D is possibly TRBD2 (6 bases). In germline, CDR1 is SGHKS, CDR2 YYEKEE (reference sequence). The CDR3 length is 14 residues. The V and J ends lost 2 bases and 1 base respectively, with 8 bases between them. CDR3: CASSFVAGTDTQYF. The DNA of the CDR3 is TGTGCCAGCAGCTTCGTAGCGGGCACAGATACGCAGTATTTT. Full variable domain (rest looked up from reference TRBV5-5 and TRBJ2-3): DAGVTQSPTHLIKTRGQQVTLRCSPISGHKSVSWYQQVLGQGPQFIFQYYEKEERGRGNFPDRFSARQFPNYSSELNVNALLLGDSALYLCASSFVAGTDTQYFGPGTRLTVL.

This chain connects TRBV11-2 to TRBJ2-2, with D perhaps matching TRBD2 (6 bases). Trimming shortened V by 3 bases and J by 6 bases, and 11 bases separated the two germline ends. Per the germline V gene, CDR1 is SGHAT and CDR2 is FQNNGV. The CDR3 loop spans 14 amino acids. The DNA of the CDR3 is TGTGCCAGCAGCTTTGCGGGGTCGGCCGGGGAGCTGTTTTTT. Protein sequence: CASSFAGSAGELFF.